This T cell receptor beta chain was sequenced during a study of T cell changes during pregnancy in multiple sclerosis. TCRdb keeps only in-frame clones here, not all; method: immunoSEQ multiplex PCR. The sample lists 49,000 or so clones; 80% to 95% were seen once. Germline CDR1 is SGHDT and CDR2 is YYEEEE. The J segment lost 3 bases and the V segment lost 4 bases, leaving 5 bases of the junction unmatched. The CDR3 extends over 14 amino acids. The genes are TRBV5-6 and TRBJ2-7; TRBD1 matches 9 bases. The sample consisted of peripheral blood, taken in the third trimester of pregnancy. This clonotype was sampled from a female donor with multiple sclerosis, enrolled in a pregnancy study. The CDR3 sequence is CASSPGQGHYEQYF. The CDR3 coding sequence is TGTGCCAGCAGCCCGGGACAGGGCCACTACGAGCAGTACTTC.